This entry features one TCR beta chain sequence. In germline, CDR1 is SGHRS, CDR2 YFSETQ. CDR3 size: 14 residues. V dropped 2 bases and J dropped 4 bases, with 10 bases sitting between them. This entry is derived from a study of blood T cell repertoires in COVID-19. Authors' processing steps: Nucleated cell counts were estimated from reference gene primer amplification. TCRdb's copy holds only in-frame clones and misses some; the assay was immunoSEQ multiplex PCR. That table gives V, J and clone size, and the DNA gave D and trimming. The data contain 150,000 to 200,000 clones, around 87% of them seen just once; the ten biggest clones take up 2% to 3%.

The sequence was collected from a man between 35 and 55 years old with active or convalescent COVID-19. Sequenced input: peripheral blood. The J gene is TRBJ1-3, the V gene TRBV5-1, with a tentative D call TRBD1 (6 bases). In nucleotides, the CDR3 is TGCGCCAGCAGCTTCAGGGGCCAGGGAAACACCATATATTTT. This encodes CASSFRGQGNTIYF.